This T cell receptor (beta chain) was identified in a study of T-cell reconstitution after alpha-beta-depleted transplantation in children. Study results and limitations: Several hundred expanded graft clones reportedly supplied alpha-beta T cells about two months after transplant. T-cell counts and diversity were attributed mostly to newly produced T cells one year after transplant.

Germline V gene sequence: CDR1 DFQATT, CDR2 SNEGSKA (reference sequence). J lost 10 bases, V lost 3 bases, and 7 bases had no gene match. The CDR3 covers 14 residues. Concerning this clonotype: Its cognate antigen is unknown.

Construction of the TCRbeta library involved unique molecular identifiers. Each CDR3 protein gets one entry after TCRdb re-called the PCR reads with MiXCR. The sample shows over 85,000 distinct CDR3 sequences, under 9% of them seen only once. The TCR was taken from a boy younger than 10 with acute lymphoblastic leukemia, due to receive a stem cell transplant. The genes are TRBV20-1 and TRBJ2-1; 12 nucleotides match TRBD2. Sample: PBMCs, taken before TCRalphabeta/CD19-depleted stem cell transplant. The CDR3 region is CSASPGLAGPEQFF. In nucleotides, the CDR3 is TGCAGTGCTAGCCCCGGACTAGCGGGGCCGGAGCAGTTCTTC.